One and the same sample provided the 17 T cell receptor beta chains below, sequenced in a study of blood T cells in healthy people across ages. A second PCR of 7 to 11 cycles used a sample-barcoded 5' primer and a J-beta primer mix. One entry per CDR3 protein results from TCRdb running MiXCR on the 5' RACE reads. In the table there are about 1.6 million distinct CDR3 sequences, about 32% of which are singletons. Sequencing was performed on blood. The receptors were gathered from a woman in her twenties or thirties in good health.

This clonotype turned up a few times. The chain has TRBV6-5 and TRBJ1-1; D remains unclear. The CDR3 contains 13 residues. Per germline, CDR1 MNHEY and CDR2 SVGAGI. V lost 5 bases to trimming and J lost 1 base, with 8 bases between them. The CDR3 region has the DNA TGTGCCAGCAGTCACGATGGGAACACTGAAGCTTTCTTT. It is translated as CASSHDGNTEAFF.

V usage is TRBV5-1 and J usage is TRBJ1-5; 7 bases fit TRBD1. Germline V CDR1 and CDR2: SGHRS, YFSETQ. The CDR3 contains 15 residues. The trim removed 4 bases at V and 6 bases at J, leaving 10 bases unmatched. CDR3 in amino acids: CASSRTGDVGQPQHF. The CDR3 DNA sequence: TGCGCCAGCAGCCGAACAGGGGATGTCGGTCAGCCCCAGCATTTT.

Notes on this clonotype: Germline is not matched at one junction end, which may reflect a read error. The V and J genes are TRBV19 and TRBJ1-1; D remains ambiguous. CDR3 size: 14 residues. Germline values: CDR1 LNHDA, CDR2 SQIVND (reference sequence). CDR3 protein: CAGSVGVVHTEAFF. DNA of the CDR3: TGTGCCGGTAGTGTCGGAGTAGTCCACACTGAAGCTTTCTTT.

V usage is TRBV18 and J usage is TRBJ2-3; the D gene could be TRBD1 or TRBD2 (6 bases each). The CDR3 runs 12 residues. The V and J ends lost 5 bases and 8 bases respectively, with 11 bases between them. Per germline, CDR1 KGHSH and CDR2 LQKENI. For the CDR3, the DNA is TGTGCCAGCTCAACAGGGACTGGTACGCAGTATTTT. Amino acid sequence: CASSTGTGTQYF.

V is TRBV7-8 and J is TRBJ2-3; 10 bases map to TRBD2. CDR1 SGHVS and CDR2 FQNEAQ come from the germline V gene. The CDR3 totals 16 residues. With 5 bases clipped from V and 2 bases from J, the junction kept 7 bases outside the gene matches. CDR3 nucleotide sequence: TGTGCCAGCAGCCCGATACTAGCGGGGCCCACAGATACGCAGTATTTT. It is translated as CASSPILAGPTDTQYF.

In its sample, this clonotype was seen a few times. The rearrangement joins TRBV3-1 to TRBJ2-1, with TRBD1 identical over 9 bases. The germline V gene encodes CDR1 LGHDT and CDR2 YNNKEL (reference sequence). The ends lost 3 bases at V and 5 bases at J; junction bases unmatched: 8. The CDR3 totals 16 residues. The CDR3, as DNA: TGTGCCAGCAGCCAGGCACAGGGGGCGGGGGACAATGAGCAGTTCTTC. Translated: CASSQAQGAGDNEQFF.

The CDR3 bases are TGTGCCAGCAGCTCGAGGACTCTACGGAACACCGGGGAGCTGTTTTTT. It codes for CASSSRTLRNTGELFF. The chain has TRBV11-2 and TRBJ2-2, with D perhaps TRBD2 (5 bases). The germline CDR1 and CDR2 sequences are SGHAT and FQNNGV. The CDR3 has 16 amino acids. The V end was cut by 4 bases, the J end by 1 base, with 13 bases between. The variable domain in full, completed from reference TRBV11-2 and TRBJ2-2, reads EAGVAQSPRYKIIEKRQSVAFWCNPISGHATLYWYQQILGQGPKLLIQFQNNGVVDDSQLPKDRFSAERLKGVDSTLKIQPAKLEDSAVYLCASSSRTLRNTGELFFGEGSRLTVL.

Note on this clonotype: Its ends do not fully match the called genes, so a read error is possible. The V and J genes are TRBV7-9 and TRBJ2-5, with 7 bases aligning to TRBD1. Germline CDR1 and CDR2: SEHNR and FQNEAQ (reference sequence). The CDR3 covers 13 residues. The chain's CDR3 is CASSTGQIEAQYF. As DNA, the CDR3 is TGTGCCAGCAGCACGGGACAGATAGAGGCCCAGTACTTC.

This clonotype was counted between two and nine times. This sequence joins TRBV12-3 or TRBV12-4 and TRBJ2-2, with D maybe TRBD2 (5 bases). The CDR3 is made up of 14 amino acids. V dropped 5 bases and J dropped 6 bases, with 13 bases sitting between them. The CDR3 DNA reads as TGTGCCAGCAGTCCTACTAGACACTCCGGGGAGCTGTTTTTT. Its translation: CASSPTRHSGELFF.

J is TRBJ2-5 and V is TRBV15; 10 nucleotides agree with TRBD2. CDR1 and CDR2 (germline): LNHNV, YYDKDF (reference sequence). Losses at the gene ends were 3 bases for V and 11 bases for J; bases not matched to a gene: 12. The CDR3 runs to 15 residues. CDR3 amino acids: CATSRVSGGNNEQYF. CDR3 in DNA: TGTGCCACCAGCAGGGTTAGCGGGGGGAACAATGAGCAGTACTTC. Together with reference TRBV15 and TRBJ2-5, the CDR3 gives the full variable domain: DAMVIQNPRYQVTQFGKPVTLSCSQTLNHNVMYWYQQKSSQAPKLLFHYYDKDFNNEADTPDNFQSRRPNTSFCFLDIRSPGLGDTAMYLCATSRVSGGNNEQYFGPGTRLLVL.

The V gene is TRBV5-5, the J gene TRBJ1-6, with D possibly being TRBD1 (5 bases). Germline CDR1 SGHKS, CDR2 YYEKEE (reference sequence). Trimming removed 0 bases at V and 10 bases at J, with 14 bases between. CDR3 length equals 15 residues. As DNA, the CDR3 is TGTGCCAGCAGCTTGGTTCAGGGCGGGAGGTCACCCCTCCACTTT. Translation: CASSLVQGGRSPLHF.

The sample holds many counts of this clonotype. The gene calls are TRBV7-7 and TRBJ2-1, with 7 bases lining up with TRBD1. Germline V lookup: CDR1 SSHAT, CDR2 FNYEAQ (reference sequence). With V trimmed by 1 base and J by 4 bases, 4 bases remained unmatched. This CDR3 comprises 15 residues. This CDR3 is CASSLGGTDYNEQFF. In nucleotides, the CDR3 is TGTGCCAGCAGCTTAGGGGGGACAGATTACAATGAGCAGTTCTTC.

The gene calls are TRBV6-6 and TRBJ1-2; 9 nucleotides align to TRBD1. This CDR3 is 15 amino acids long. Germline values: CDR1 MNHNY, CDR2 SVGAGI (reference sequence). With 5 bases clipped from V and 3 bases from J, the junction kept 7 bases outside the gene matches. The CDR3: CASSQGQGRDYGYTF. Written as DNA, the CDR3 is TGTGCCAGCAGTCAGGGACAGGGAAGGGACTATGGCTACACCTTC.

Details on this clonotype: At one end, the junction sequence differs from germline, possibly due to a read error. This chain joins TRBV7-9 and TRBJ2-7, with D maybe TRBD1 (5 bases). This CDR3 spans 16 amino acids. Germline-derived CDR1 and CDR2 are SEHNR and FQNEAQ (reference sequence). For the CDR3, the DNA is TGTGCCGGCAGCTTATCCGGGCAGGGTAGAACCTACGAGCAGTACTTC. Amino acids: CAGSLSGQGRTYEQYF.

Points on this clonotype: The germline gene is not matched at one end of the junction; a read error may be the cause. The J gene is TRBJ2-1, the V gene TRBV28; D possibly corresponds to TRBD2 (6 bases). CDR3 size: 18 residues. In germline, CDR1 is MDHEN, CDR2 SYDVKM. The CDR3 loop reads CASSFPPQAAGPYNGQFF. CDR3 DNA: TGTGCCAGCAGTTTCCCCCCTCAGGCGGCGGGGCCCTACAATGGGCAGTTCTTC.

The chain joins TRBV7-2 to TRBJ2-2; D is unresolved. Germline-derived CDR1 and CDR2 are SGHTA and FQGNSA. CDR3 length equals 14 residues. V was cut by 5 bases and J by 6 bases, with 13 bases left in between. CDR3 region: CASSVIPVPGELFF. CDR3 sequence (DNA): TGTGCCAGCAGCGTCATCCCAGTGCCCGGGGAGCTGTTTTTT.

A few counts support this clonotype. The chain carries TRBV29-1 and TRBJ2-5; weak D call: TRBD1 (6 bases). Trimming removed 6 bases at V and 5 bases at J, with 16 bases between. Looked up from germline, CDR1 is SQVTM and CDR2 is ANQGSEA. The CDR3 runs 13 residues. The CDR3 DNA follows: TGCAGCGTGAGAGGGCCAGGGGTTGAGACCCAGTACTTC. This translates into CSVRGPGVETQYF.